A selection of T cell receptor beta chains follows, all from one sample in a study of cytomegalovirus exposure and HLA in healthy donors. The repertoire was sequenced with immunoSEQ multiplex PCR; TCRdb's copy has only in-frame clones and lacks some. Of some 180,000 clones listed, roughly four fifths were seen once; the top ten hold less than 2%. The sample consisted of PBMCs. The receptors originated from a woman between 18 and 29 years old in good health and CMV-seronegative. The CDR3 runs from the conserved cysteine through the conserved F or W. Each record gives: CDR3 length, J gene, V gene, CDR3 protein.

len: 17; j_gene: TRBJ2-1; v_gene: TRBV15; CDR3aa: CATMGQGIIRSYNEQFF
len: 14; j_gene: TRBJ2-1; v_gene: TRBV9; CDR3aa: CASSVGGIVTEQFF
len: 16; j_gene: TRBJ2-2; v_gene: TRBV29-1; CDR3aa: CSVQFGQGPMTGELFF
len: 17; j_gene: TRBJ2-3; v_gene: TRBV11-2; CDR3aa: CASSGSGTSRSTDTQYF
len: 15; j_gene: TRBJ2-3; v_gene: TRBV11-2; CDR3aa: CASSLRMGSTDTQYF
len: 11; j_gene: TRBJ2-7; v_gene: TRBV29-1; CDR3aa: CSVGAAYEQYF
len: 16; j_gene: TRBJ1-1; v_gene: TRBV12-5; CDR3aa: CASGLVLGAMNTEAFF
len: 14; j_gene: TRBJ1-2; v_gene: TRBV27; CDR3aa: CAAGGEASGYGYTF
len: 16; j_gene: TRBJ2-1; v_gene: TRBV4-1; CDR3aa: CASSQGWTSGYNEQFF
len: 13; j_gene: TRBJ2-1; v_gene: TRBV6-5; CDR3aa: CASSVLGAGGQFF
len: 14; j_gene: TRBJ2-7; v_gene: TRBV28; CDR3aa: CASSLGQGAREQYF
len: 17; j_gene: TRBJ1-3; v_gene: TRBV18; CDR3aa: CASSPTQAQGSGNTIYF
len: 15; j_gene: TRBJ2-3; v_gene: TRBV7-9; CDR3aa: CASNYLTGGTDTQYF
len: 14; j_gene: TRBJ2-5; v_gene: TRBV7-9; CDR3aa: CASSLLTGRETQYF
len: 17; j_gene: TRBJ2-7; v_gene: TRBV18; CDR3aa: CASSPPLAGSNSYEQYF
len: 13; j_gene: TRBJ2-7; v_gene: TRBV2; CDR3aa: CASRSPLSYEQYF
len: 12; j_gene: TRBJ2-7; v_gene: TRBV7-9; CDR3aa: CASSSNGYEQYF
len: 14; j_gene: TRBJ2-3; v_gene: TRBV6-1; CDR3aa: CASRDGRVGDTQYF
len: 16; j_gene: TRBJ2-1; v_gene: TRBV15; CDR3aa: CATSRAQGAWNNEQFF
len: 17; j_gene: TRBJ2-3; v_gene: TRBV4-1; CDR3aa: CASSPTKGTDFSDTQYF
len: 18; j_gene: TRBJ2-1; v_gene: TRBV25-1; CDR3aa: CASSEWVRGTSGGNEQFF
len: 14; j_gene: TRBJ2-1; v_gene: TRBV27; CDR3aa: CASVLGSNYNEQFF
len: 14; j_gene: TRBJ1-6; v_gene: TRBV11-3; CDR3aa: CASSLEQGASPLHF
len: 15; j_gene: TRBJ1-5; v_gene: TRBV4-1; CDR3aa: CASSRDTDSNQPQHF
len: 14; j_gene: TRBJ2-7; v_gene: TRBV27; CDR3aa: CASSFSGRLNEQYF
len: 17; j_gene: TRBJ1-2; v_gene: TRBV28; CDR3aa: CATCQGHGDNFNYGYTF
len: 14; j_gene: TRBJ2-7; v_gene: TRBV5-6; CDR3aa: CASSLFPQTYEQYF
len: 15; j_gene: TRBJ1-1; v_gene: TRBV19; CDR3aa: CASWGFPGGNTEAFF
len: 16; j_gene: TRBJ2-3; v_gene: TRBV4-3; CDR3aa: CASSLSSGSSADTQYF
len: 16; j_gene: TRBJ2-3; v_gene: TRBV27; CDR3aa: CASSPPGQSKADTQYF
len: 15; j_gene: TRBJ2-1; v_gene: TRBV7-2; CDR3aa: CASSGRGRLGNEQFF
len: 18; j_gene: TRBJ2-3; v_gene: TRBV4-2; CDR3aa: CASSPGLAGVLQTDTQYF
len: 16; j_gene: TRBJ2-3; v_gene: TRBV10-2; CDR3aa: CASSPGLDPSTDTQYF
len: 15; j_gene: TRBJ2-1; v_gene: TRBV6-5; CDR3aa: CASSVDRGLGNEQFF
len: 17; j_gene: TRBJ2-6; v_gene: TRBV5-6; CDR3aa: CASSFRSPLSGANVLTF
len: 14; j_gene: TRBJ2-5; v_gene: TRBV7-9; CDR3aa: CASSDGLAQETQYF
len: 15; j_gene: TRBJ1-1; v_gene: TRBV6-1; CDR3aa: CASSWSRDRGTEAFF
len: 17; j_gene: TRBJ2-7; v_gene: TRBV18; CDR3aa: CASSPQGLADESYEQYF
len: 13; j_gene: TRBJ1-2; v_gene: TRBV7-2; CDR3aa: CASRLLGDYGHTF
len: 17; j_gene: TRBJ1-2; v_gene: TRBV5-5; CDR3aa: CASSLASGASPAKSDRF
len: 12; j_gene: TRBJ2-1; v_gene: TRBV19; CDR3aa: CANQDFCGEQFF
len: 14; j_gene: TRBJ2-1; v_gene: TRBV7-8; CDR3aa: CASSWDRGQNEQFF
len: 15; j_gene: TRBJ2-7; v_gene: TRBV9; CDR3aa: CARPPRPGQAYEQYF
len: 16; j_gene: TRBJ2-3; v_gene: TRBV11-2; CDR3aa: CASSLGLGGGTDTQYF
len: 15; j_gene: TRBJ1-4; v_gene: TRBV7-2; CDR3aa: CASSLAGATNEKLFF
len: 20; j_gene: TRBJ2-6; v_gene: TRBV2; CDR3aa: CASSLRLTSGKSSGANVLTF
len: 17; j_gene: TRBJ2-3; v_gene: TRBV10-3; CDR3aa: CAISDGASGTRTDTQYF
len: 13; j_gene: TRBJ1-2; v_gene: TRBV6-5; CDR3aa: CASSRQGDYGYTF
len: 12; j_gene: TRBJ1-2; v_gene: TRBV6-1; CDR3aa: CASSETAYGYTF
len: 14; j_gene: TRBJ2-7; v_gene: TRBV28; CDR3aa: CASSPRTGAYEQYF
len: 16; j_gene: TRBJ2-5; v_gene: TRBV27; CDR3aa: CASSFMASGYQETQYF
len: 14; j_gene: TRBJ1-4; v_gene: TRBV5-1; CDR3aa: CASSLGGGNEKLFF
len: 15; j_gene: TRBJ2-2; v_gene: TRBV7-8; CDR3aa: CASSLVYTVAGELFF
len: 15; j_gene: TRBJ2-5; v_gene: TRBV7-9; CDR3aa: CASSPRGPLEETQYF
len: 16; j_gene: TRBJ2-5; v_gene: TRBV5-4; CDR3aa: CASSREGTQAPKTQYF
len: 13; j_gene: TRBJ1-2; v_gene: TRBV6-6; CDR3aa: CASSPGANYGYTF
len: 16; j_gene: TRBJ2-3; v_gene: TRBV4-2; CDR3aa: CASSQLVAGEDDTQYF
len: 18; j_gene: TRBJ2-5; v_gene: TRBV30; CDR3aa: CAWRGTSGRPGWVETQYF
len: 14; j_gene: TRBJ2-2; v_gene: TRBV11-2; CDR3aa: CASSLVSWGRELFF